This TCR beta chain was sequenced in a study of CXCR3-negative and CXCR3-positive naive CD8 T cells. Whole-study results and caveats: The naive subsets expressed comparable surface CD5, and the authors inferred TCR strength from TRB CDR3 properties. The study found more hydrophobic TRB CDR3s in CXCR3-positive naive cells than in CXCR3-negative naive cells. Most assays were run on fresh PBMCs (CXCR3 expression partially decreased after cryopreservation).

Libraries of TRB cDNA were made by 5' RACE and carried UMIs. TCRdb reprocessed the 5' RACE reads and reports one entry per CDR3 protein, with no DNA. The sample table includes more than 100,000 distinct CDR3 sequences. Sorts that each held 250,000 to 300,000 cells were run in triplicate for every CD8+ T cell subset. As for this clonotype: Its antigen is as yet unknown.

Germline assignment: CDR1 SQVTM and CDR2 ANQGSEA. CDR3 length: 13 residues. This receptor was identified in a human donor in good health. Some clones in this sample may be carry-over from other donors' samples. The chain links TRBV29-1 to TRBJ2-2; TCRdb designates TRBD1, a call that cannot be tested without DNA. The sample taken for sequencing was naive CXCR3+ CD8+ T cells from blood. Subset defined: CD45RO-CCR7+CD27+CD95- naive CD8+ T cells expressing CXCR3 (TNR3+). CDR3 residues: CSVETGDTGELFF.